This TCR beta chain was identified during a study of blood T cell repertoires in COVID-19. Study context: From the United States, Italy and Spain came samples of acute and convalescent COVID-19. PBMCs, B-cell-depleted T cells, or T cells were the source of the cDNA or gDNA that made up the material.

CDR1 is MGHDK and CDR2 is SYGVNS in the germline V gene. The CDR3 is made up of 15 amino acids. V shed 3 bases and J shed 6 bases, with 16 bases lying between them. The method was immunoSEQ multiplex PCR; TCRdb's version includes in-frame clones alone and lacks a portion of them. The data show about 200,000 clones, 82% seen once. This receptor was identified in a woman between 55 and 75 years old with acute COVID-19. This chain uses TRBV25-1 with TRBJ2-3; D possibly corresponds to TRBD1 (6 bases). Input material: PBMCs or T cells enriched from blood (not recorded which). CDR3 loop: CASSDIQGMADTQYF. The CDR3 region has the DNA TGTGCCAGCAGTGATATTCAGGGGATGGCGGATACGCAGTATTTT.